This T cell receptor beta chain was documented in a study of OX40 agonist ivuxolimab in advanced cancers. Looking at the study overall: Males comprised around 78% of the group, whose mean age was approximately 60 years (range roughly 20 to 85). Partial responses were observed in three patients, of whom one had hepatocellular carcinoma and two had cutaneous melanoma.

The CDR3 is 12 residues long. CDR1 and CDR2 from the germline V gene are SNHLY and FYNNEI. V was pared by 10 bases and J by 3 bases, with 13 bases between. TCRdb's table, derived via immunoSEQ multiplex PCR, lists solely in-frame clones and lacks some. The data hold approximately 82,000 clones, with about 91% observed a single time. The sequence derives from an adult with an advanced solid tumor such as melanoma, head and neck, liver or kidney cancer. The specimen was CD4+ or CD8+ T cells sorted from blood, collected in a trial of the OX40 agonist ivuxolimab. V and J are TRBV2 and TRBJ2-7; tentatively, D is TRBD1 (6 bases). This CDR3 reads CATEGGSYEQYF. CDR3 nucleotides: TGTGCCACCGAAGGGGGTAGCTACGAGCAGTACTTC.